These T cell receptor beta chains were read from a single sample in a study of T-cell reconstitution after alpha-beta-depleted transplantation in children. TCRdb re-called the PCR reads with MiXCR, one entry per CDR3 protein. The sample records 260,000 or so distinct CDR3 sequences, 9.5% to 15% being singletons. Sequences were derived from PBMCs from the stem cell graft donor, sampled from the stem cell graft. These receptors all come from a human donor who donated a stem cell graft to a child with acute lymphoblastic leukemia. The CDR3 runs from the conserved cysteine through the conserved F or W. The D gene is left open where the match is weak. Rows may omit the clone size; those that give it use once, few, many or a size class.

clone_size | j_call | d_call | v_call | cdr3_aa | cdr3_nt
- | TRBJ1-1 | TRBD1 | TRBV5-1 | CASSPRTGGSNTEAFF | TGCGCCAGCAGCCCGAGGACAGGGGGCTCCAACACTGAAGCTTTCTTT
- | TRBJ2-3 | - | TRBV4-3 | CASSQRLEGTDTQYF | TGCGCCAGCAGCCAACGGTTAGAGGGCACAGATACGCAGTATTTT
many | TRBJ2-3 | TRBD1 | TRBV20-1 | CSVRTGAYTDTQYF | TGCAGTGTTAGGACAGGGGCGTACACAGATACGCAGTATTTT
few | TRBJ2-7 | - | TRBV7-9 | CASSGDERTYEQYF | TGTGCCAGCAGCGGGGACGAGCGAACCTACGAGCAGTACTTC
many | TRBJ1-6 | TRBD1 | TRBV4-2 | CASSQDSDRGVFYSPLHF | TGTGCCAGCAGCCAAGATTCGGACAGGGGGGTTTTTTATTCACCCCTCCACTTT
many | TRBJ1-5 | - | TRBV6-5 | CASSRSGQLNQPQHF | TGTGCCAGCAGCCGGTCGGGACAACTCAATCAGCCCCAGCATTTT
many | TRBJ2-4 | - | TRBV27 | CASSLIQGPKNIQYF | TGTGCCAGCAGTTTAATTCAGGGACCAAAAAACATTCAGTACTTC
many | TRBJ1-5 | - | TRBV28 | CATIVRGNQPQHF | TGTGCCACCATCGTCCGGGGCAATCAGCCCCAGCATTTT
many | TRBJ1-4 | - | TRBV5-1 | CASSLALGQHNEKLFF | TGCGCCAGCAGCTTGGCCTTAGGACAGCATAATGAAAAACTGTTTTTT
few | TRBJ1-1 | - | TRBV28 | CASSSGLMNTEAFF | TGTGCCAGCAGCTCCGGTCTAATGAACACTGAAGCTTTCTTT
- | TRBJ1-2 | - | TRBV7-2 | CASSLQGPNYGYTF | TGTGCCAGCAGCTTACAGGGGCCTAACTATGGCTACACCTTC
- | TRBJ2-5 | TRBD2 | TRBV6-5 | CASNRLAGFQETQYF | TGTGCCAGCAACAGACTAGCGGGGTTCCAAGAGACCCAGTACTTC
many | TRBJ2-5 | - | TRBV7-8 | CASGEDNQETQYF | TGTGCCAGCGGAGAGGACAACCAAGAGACCCAGTACTTC
many | TRBJ1-5 | TRBD1 | TRBV27 | CASSGQQGRNQPQHF | TGTGCCAGCAGCGGACAACAGGGGCGGAATCAGCCCCAGCATTTT
many | TRBJ2-1 | TRBD2 | TRBV11-3 | CASSSGLAGEHEQFF | TGTGCCAGCAGCTCCGGACTAGCGGGAGAACATGAGCAGTTCTTC
few | TRBJ1-4 | - | TRBV19 | CASGGERMNEKLFF | TGTGCCAGTGGGGGAGAGCGGATGAATGAAAAACTGTTTTTT
many | TRBJ2-7 | - | TRBV7-2 | CASRDRTRGNYEQYF | TGTGCCAGCAGGGACCGGACTAGGGGGAACTACGAGCAGTACTTC
many | TRBJ1-1 | - | TRBV19 | CASSIDRRGPNPEAFF | TGTGCCAGTAGTATAGATCGTCGGGGCCCTAACCCTGAAGCTTTCTTT
many | TRBJ2-1 | - | TRBV4-2 | CASSQGYSNEQFF | TGTGCCAGCAGCCAAGGATACTCCAATGAGCAGTTCTTC
many | TRBJ2-2 | - | TRBV5-1 | CASSASGNSNTGELFF | TGCGCCAGCAGCGCCTCAGGAAATTCCAACACCGGGGAGCTGTTTTTT
many | TRBJ1-4 | - | TRBV3-1 | CASQSTNEKLFF | TGTGCCAGCCAGAGCACTAATGAAAAACTGTTTTTT
many | TRBJ1-4 | TRBD1 | TRBV9 | CASSPRTGGDLFEKLFF | TGTGCCAGCAGCCCTCGGACAGGGGGCGATTTGTTTGAAAAACTGTTTTTT
many | TRBJ1-2 | TRBD1 | TRBV30 | CAWAGGSGYGYTF | TGTGCCTGGGCAGGGGGTTCTGGCTATGGCTACACCTTC
many | TRBJ1-1 | - | TRBV29-1 | CSVSRAHEAFF | TGCAGCGTGTCCCGGGCCCATGAAGCTTTCTTT
many | TRBJ2-5 | - | TRBV7-9 | CASSWTGTVLKTQYF | TGTGCCAGCAGCTGGACCGGGACCGTATTGAAGACCCAGTACTTC
many | TRBJ1-1 | - | TRBV12-3/TRBV12-4 | CASTPAGRPNTEAFF | TGTGCCAGCACCCCGGCGGGCAGGCCGAACACTGAAGCTTTCTTT
- | TRBJ1-2 | TRBD1 | TRBV5-5 | CASSPADRGLWYGYTF | TGTGCCAGCAGCCCCGCCGACAGGGGCTTGTGGTATGGCTACACCTTC
few | TRBJ2-7 | - | TRBV20-1 | CSAQIRLSYEQYF | TGCAGTGCCCAAATACGACTCTCCTACGAGCAGTACTTC
many | TRBJ2-2 | TRBD1 | TRBV5-1 | CASSPSRARGQMVDTGELFF | TGCGCCAGCAGCCCATCCCGGGCCAGGGGGCAAATGGTGGACACCGGGGAGCTGTTTTTT
many | TRBJ2-5 | - | TRBV24-1 | CATSDLQDGTQYF | TGTGCCACCAGTGATTTGCAAGACGGGACCCAGTACTTC
many | TRBJ2-7 | TRBD1 | TRBV20-1 | CSVPPGTGNPYEQYF | TGCAGTGTCCCGCCCGGGACAGGGAACCCCTACGAGCAGTACTTC
many | TRBJ1-2 | - | TRBV7-2 | CASSLDSYGYTF | TGCGCCAGCAGCCTGGACAGCTATGGCTACACCTTC
- | TRBJ2-6 | - | TRBV29-1 | CSVEGLSGANGLTF | TGCAGCGTTGAGGGCTTATCTGGGGCCAACGGCCTGACTTTC
many | TRBJ2-5 | - | TRBV10-3 | CAIQMRVQETQYF | TGTGCCATCCAAATGAGGGTGCAAGAGACCCAGTACTTC
many | TRBJ2-2 | - | TRBV7-7 | CASSDLVSGELFF | TGTGCCAGCAGCGACCTTGTGTCCGGGGAGCTGTTTTTT
- | TRBJ2-1 | - | TRBV14 | CASSHSVQRANRAYNEQFF | TGTGCCAGCAGCCATTCGGTCCAGCGGGCCAACCGGGCTTACAATGAGCAGTTCTTC
few | TRBJ2-2 | TRBD2 | TRBV6-4 | CASSAYASGRSDVSGELFF | TGTGCCAGCAGTGCCTATGCCAGCGGGAGAAGTGATGTCAGCGGGGAGCTGTTTTTT
once | TRBJ2-7 | TRBD1 | TRBV28 | CASSPGRGRWNYEQYF | TGTGCCAGCAGTCCCGGTAGGGGGCGATGGAATTACGAGCAGTACTTC
many | TRBJ2-1 | TRBD1 | TRBV19 | CASSSPGTGVNEQFF | TGTGCCAGTAGTTCTCCCGGGACAGGGGTCAATGAGCAGTTCTTC
many | TRBJ2-1 | TRBD2 | TRBV7-8 | CASTPRGEYNEQFF | TGTGCCAGCACCCCCCGGGGGGAGTATAATGAGCAGTTCTTC
many | TRBJ2-7 | TRBD1 | TRBV24-1 | CATSTGGENEQYF | TGTGCCACCAGTACAGGGGGCGAAAACGAGCAGTACTTC
many | TRBJ2-7 | - | TRBV6-5 | CASSYEQGRTYEQYF | TGTGCCAGCAGTTACGAGCAGGGGCGAACCTACGAGCAGTACTTC
many | TRBJ1-2 | - | TRBV9 | CASSVGLRTALTNYGYTF | TGTGCCAGCAGCGTAGGATTAAGGACAGCTTTAACTAACTATGGCTACACCTTC
many | TRBJ1-4 | - | TRBV28 | CASAHRVIEKLFF | TGTGCCAGCGCGCACAGGGTTATTGAAAAACTGTTTTTT
few | TRBJ1-5 | - | TRBV19 | CATTRQSGQPQHF | TGTGCCACCACCCGACAATCGGGTCAGCCCCAGCATTTT
many | TRBJ2-1 | TRBD2 | TRBV5-1 | CASSLNREVNEQFF | TGCGCCAGCAGCTTGAACCGGGAGGTGAATGAGCAGTTCTTC
many | TRBJ2-7 | TRBD1 | TRBV6-1 | CASSQRQGTHEQYF | TGTGCCAGCAGTCAACGACAGGGGACCCACGAGCAGTACTTC
many | TRBJ2-1 | TRBD2 | TRBV6-6 | CASSLAGGGINEQFF | TGTGCCAGCAGTCTAGCGGGGGGCGGTATAAATGAGCAGTTCTTC
many | TRBJ1-3 | - | TRBV12-3/TRBV12-4 | CASRGDRSGNTIYF | TGTGCCAGCAGGGGGGACCGCTCTGGAAACACCATATATTTT
many | TRBJ1-6 | - | TRBV5-1 | CASSLDSGSPLHF | TGCGCCAGCAGCTTGGACAGCGGTTCACCCCTCCACTTT
few | TRBJ2-5 | - | TRBV29-1 | CSVGSREETQYF | TGCAGCGTTGGATCCAGGGAAGAGACCCAGTACTTC
many | TRBJ2-1 | TRBD2 | TRBV20-1 | CSTSGRPNEQFF | TGCAGTACTAGCGGACGTCCAAATGAGCAGTTCTTC
many | TRBJ2-7 | - | TRBV7-3 | CASSPQPGPSYEQYF | TGTGCCAGCAGCCCCCAACCGGGACCGTCCTACGAGCAGTACTTC
many | TRBJ1-3 | - | TRBV6-5 | CASSYGRSGNTIYF | TGTGCCAGCAGTTACGGCCGCTCTGGAAACACCATATATTTT